This TCR beta chain originates from a study of blood T cell repertoires in COVID-19. Study-level information: The United States, Italy and Spain supplied acute and convalescent COVID-19 samples. T cells, B-cell-depleted T cells, or PBMCs provided the cDNA or gDNA that served as material.

As processed by the authors: Cell counts per sample came from amplifying reference gene primers. Repertoires were generated with immunoSEQ multiplex PCR, while TCRdb's copy carries only in-frame clones and drops some. V and J calls plus clone size are reproduced from that table; the DNA served to infer D and trimming. The table has fewer than 25,000 clones, 86% seen once. The V segment lost 10 bases and the J segment 6 bases; nucleotides outside the gene matches: 9. This CDR3 has 13 residues. Germline V lookup: CDR1 SGHNT, CDR2 YYREEE (reference sequence). Sequencing was carried out using peripheral blood. The TCR comes from a human donor with acute or convalescent COVID-19. The donor label of this sample is uncertain. J is TRBJ2-1 and V is TRBV5-4, with TRBD1 matching over 8 bases. The CDR3 spells CAGADRVGNEQFF. The DNA for the CDR3 is TGTGCCGGGGCGGACAGGGTAGGCAATGAGCAGTTCTTC.